This T cell receptor beta chain was sequenced during a study of shared clonotypes between healthy human individuals. This CDR3 is built from 13 residues. V was trimmed by 2 bases and J by 2 bases, leaving 7 bases between them. Germline V gene data show CDR1 as SGHVS and CDR2 as FNYEAQ. Every unsorted PBMC PCR replicate was loaded with about 320 ng DNA, roughly 30,000 T cell genomes. Sequencing was performed on unsorted PBMC DNA using ten immunoSEQ deep assay plates. As handled by the study authors: ImmunoSEQ junction-only sequences lacked quality scores, so their filtering differed. TCRdb keeps only in-frame clones here, not all; method: immunoSEQ multiplex PCR. D and trimming were read from the DNA, whereas the V and J calls and clone size are those reported in that table. The table shows about 490,000 clones, with around 80% occurring only once. Donors had no recently reported acute infections or vaccinations and were HIV-negative.

Input material: PBMCs. The receptor was derived from a woman aged 40 to 50 in good health. Some clones in this sample may be carry-over from other donors' samples. The chain recombines TRBV7-6 with TRBJ2-7, with D possibly matching TRBD1 (6 bases). CDR3 in amino acids: CASSLQGTYEQYF. The CDR3 DNA reads as TGTGCCAGCAGCTTACAGGGGACCTACGAGCAGTACTTC.